This T cell receptor (beta chain) is drawn from a study of cytomegalovirus exposure and HLA in healthy donors. Whole-study results and caveats: The study found most TCR sequences rare, yet found some public TCRs in many donors. In a later analysis, parvovirus B19, influenza, CMV and Epstein-Barr virus appeared linked to several top co-occurrence clusters. According to reports, the classifier identified cytomegalovirus status with high specificity and sensitivity.

The study ran its PCR with 60 Vbeta and 13 Jbeta primers. TCRdb's table, derived via immunoSEQ multiplex PCR, lists solely in-frame clones and lacks some. The data contain roughly 190,000 clones, around 90% of them singletons. CDR1 is SNHLY, CDR2 FYNNEI, per germline. The trim removed 7 bases at V and 8 bases at J, leaving 8 bases unmatched. The CDR3 is 14 amino acids. Note on this clone: Its antigen is unidentified.

This chain uses TRBV2 with TRBJ1-4; 9 bases fit TRBD1. Sequencing was performed on PBMCs. The sequence came from a woman aged 18-29 years in good health and CMV-seronegative. This CDR3 is CASNPQGATEKLFF. DNA for the CDR3: TGTGCCAGCAACCCACAGGGGGCGACCGAAAAACTGTTTTTT.